Below, one TCR beta chain is given with its context. This sample stems from a study of glioma-infiltrating T cells after dendritic cell vaccination. Study information: Dendritic cell vaccination trial patients had either newly diagnosed or recurrent glioblastoma. Treatment, given 2003 to 2012, was autologous tumor lysate-pulsed dendritic cell vaccination.

Profiled with immunoSEQ multiplex PCR; TCRdb holds only in-frame clones, not every one. The repertoire holds about 99,000 clones, with over 80% as singletons. Time point given: after dendritic cell vaccination, including at tumor progression/relapse. Patients had residual fresh-frozen tumor tissue and more than two years of survival data. The CDR3 sequence is 18 residues long. Trimming pared 0 bases from V and 0 bases from J, leaving 18 bases between. CDR1 is SNHLY and CDR2 is FYNNEI in the germline V gene. The V call is TRBV2, the J call TRBJ2-7; possible D gene TRBD2, 5 bases. Sample: blood, taken after dendritic cell vaccination. This TCR was recovered from a human donor with glioblastoma. CDR3 in DNA: TGTGCCAGCAGTGAAGCGCCCCCCGGCGGGTGGAGCTCCTACGAGCAGTACTTC. It is translated as CASSEAPPGGWSSYEQYF.